This T cell receptor (beta chain) was sequenced for a study of blood T cell repertoires in COVID-19. The overall study: Italy, Spain and the United States were the sources of the convalescent and acute COVID-19 samples.

Generated by immunoSEQ multiplex PCR, the TCRdb table keeps only in-frame clones and is missing some. The data hold approximately 210,000 clones, with about four fifths observed a single time. At least ten counts were recorded for this clone. CDR3 length equals 13 residues. Germline V lookup: CDR1 SGHVS, CDR2 FQNEAQ. V was pared by 1 base and J by 7 bases, with 10 bases between. This chain joins TRBV7-8 and TRBJ1-2; D is ambiguous. This clonotype originated in a woman between 45 and 65 years old with acute COVID-19. Source material: PBMCs or T cells enriched from blood (not recorded which). The CDR3 sequence: CASSLGESGGYTF. CDR3 nucleotide sequence: TGTGCCAGCAGCTTAGGAGAATCAGGTGGCTACACCTTC. Together with reference TRBV7-8 and TRBJ1-2, the CDR3 gives the full variable domain: GAGVSQSPRYKVAKRGQDVALRCDPISGHVSLFWYQQALGQGPEFLTYFQNEAQLDKSGLPSDRFFAERPEGSVSTLKIQRTQQEDSAVYLCASSLGESGGYTFGSGTRLTVV.